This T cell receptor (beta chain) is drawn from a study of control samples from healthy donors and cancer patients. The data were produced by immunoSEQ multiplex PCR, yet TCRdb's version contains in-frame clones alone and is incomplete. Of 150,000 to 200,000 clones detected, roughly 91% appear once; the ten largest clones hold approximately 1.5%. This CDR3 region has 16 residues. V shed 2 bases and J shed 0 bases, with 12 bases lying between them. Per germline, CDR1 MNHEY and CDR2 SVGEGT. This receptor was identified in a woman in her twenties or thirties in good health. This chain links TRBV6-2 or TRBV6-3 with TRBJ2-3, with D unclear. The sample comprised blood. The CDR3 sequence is CASSYIGITSTDTQYF. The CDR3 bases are TGTGCCAGCAGTTACATCGGCATTACTAGCACAGATACGCAGTATTTT.